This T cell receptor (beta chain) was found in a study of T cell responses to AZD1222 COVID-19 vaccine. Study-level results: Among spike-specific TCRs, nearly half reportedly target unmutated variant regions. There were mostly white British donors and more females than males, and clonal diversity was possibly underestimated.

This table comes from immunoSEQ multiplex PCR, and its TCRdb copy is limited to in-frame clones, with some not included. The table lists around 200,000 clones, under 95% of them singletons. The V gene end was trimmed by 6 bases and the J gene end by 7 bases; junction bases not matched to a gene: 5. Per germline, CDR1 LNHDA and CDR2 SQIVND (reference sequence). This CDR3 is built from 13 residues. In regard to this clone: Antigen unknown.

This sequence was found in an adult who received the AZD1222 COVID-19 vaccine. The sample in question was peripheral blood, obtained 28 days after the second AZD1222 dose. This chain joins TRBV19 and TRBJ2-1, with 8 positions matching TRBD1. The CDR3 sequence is CASSPGTGNEQFF. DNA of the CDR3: TGTGCCAGTAGCCCCGGGACAGGTAATGAGCAGTTCTTC.